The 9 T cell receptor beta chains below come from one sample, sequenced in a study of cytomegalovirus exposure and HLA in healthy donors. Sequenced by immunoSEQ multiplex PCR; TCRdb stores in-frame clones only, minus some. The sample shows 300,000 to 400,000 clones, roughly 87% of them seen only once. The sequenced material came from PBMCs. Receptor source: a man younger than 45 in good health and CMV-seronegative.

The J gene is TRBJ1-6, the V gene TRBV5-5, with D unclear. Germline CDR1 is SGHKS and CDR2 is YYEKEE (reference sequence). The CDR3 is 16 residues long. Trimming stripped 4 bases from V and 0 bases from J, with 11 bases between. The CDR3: CASSQVRSSYNSPLHF. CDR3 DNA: TGTGCCAGCAGCCAAGTAAGGAGCTCCTATAATTCACCCCTCCACTTT.

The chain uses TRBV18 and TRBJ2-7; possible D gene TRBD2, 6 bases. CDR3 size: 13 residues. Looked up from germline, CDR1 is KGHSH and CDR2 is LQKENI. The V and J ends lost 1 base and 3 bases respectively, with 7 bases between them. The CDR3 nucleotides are TGTGCCAGCTCACCACGGGAGGTCTACGAGCAGTACTTC. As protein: CASSPREVYEQYF.

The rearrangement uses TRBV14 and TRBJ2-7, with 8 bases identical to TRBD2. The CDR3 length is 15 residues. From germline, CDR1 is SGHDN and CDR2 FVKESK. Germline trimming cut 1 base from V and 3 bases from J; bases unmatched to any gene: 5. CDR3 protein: CASSQGTSLSYEQYF. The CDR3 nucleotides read TGTGCCAGCAGCCAAGGGACTAGCCTTAGCTACGAGCAGTACTTC.

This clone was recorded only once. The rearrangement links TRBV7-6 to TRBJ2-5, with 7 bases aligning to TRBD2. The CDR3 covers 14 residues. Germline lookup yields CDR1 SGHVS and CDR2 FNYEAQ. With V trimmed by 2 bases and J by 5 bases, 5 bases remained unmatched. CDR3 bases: TGTGCCAGCAGCTTACGGGTCGGGGGGGAGACCCAGTACTTC. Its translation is CASSLRVGGETQYF.

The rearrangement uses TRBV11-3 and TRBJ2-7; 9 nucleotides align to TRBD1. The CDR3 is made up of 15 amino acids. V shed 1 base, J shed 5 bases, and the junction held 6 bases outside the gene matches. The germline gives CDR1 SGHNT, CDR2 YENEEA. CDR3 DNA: TGTGCCAGCAGCTTAGCCCCGGGACAGGGCCACGAGCAGTACTTC. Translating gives CASSLAPGQGHEQYF.

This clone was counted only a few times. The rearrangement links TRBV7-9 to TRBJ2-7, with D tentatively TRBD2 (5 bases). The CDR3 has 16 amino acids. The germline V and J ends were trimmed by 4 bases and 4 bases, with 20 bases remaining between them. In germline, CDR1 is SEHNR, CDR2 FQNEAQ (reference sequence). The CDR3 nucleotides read TGTGCCAGCAGCTCTAAGCGGAGGTCCGCTTGGTACGAGCAGTACTTC. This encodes CASSSKRRSAWYEQYF.

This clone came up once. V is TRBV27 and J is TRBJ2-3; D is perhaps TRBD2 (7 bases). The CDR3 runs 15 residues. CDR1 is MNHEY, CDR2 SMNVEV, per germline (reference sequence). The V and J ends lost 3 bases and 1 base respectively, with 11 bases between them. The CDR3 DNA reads TGTGCCAGCAGTTTTGGGGGGGGCGGCACAGATACGCAGTATTTT. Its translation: CASSFGGGGTDTQYF.

The CDR3 nucleotides read TGCAGCGTTGAAGAAAAAGGTCGGGTAGCTGAAGCTTTCTTT. It codes for CSVEEKGRVAEAFF. The V call is TRBV29-1, the J call TRBJ1-1; D not certain. The CDR3 is made up of 14 amino acids. V was pared by 0 bases and J by 6 bases, with 14 bases between. Looked up from germline, CDR1 is SQVTM and CDR2 is ANQGSEA.

CDR3 coding DNA: TGTGCCAGCAGCTTCACGCGGGGAACTGAAGCTTTCTTT. It specifies CASSFTRGTEAFF. The chain recombines TRBV11-2 with TRBJ1-1; D is undetermined. CDR3 length: 13 amino acids. Germline CDR1 reads SGHAT; CDR2 reads FQNNGV. V was trimmed by 3 bases and J by 5 bases, leaving 10 bases between them.